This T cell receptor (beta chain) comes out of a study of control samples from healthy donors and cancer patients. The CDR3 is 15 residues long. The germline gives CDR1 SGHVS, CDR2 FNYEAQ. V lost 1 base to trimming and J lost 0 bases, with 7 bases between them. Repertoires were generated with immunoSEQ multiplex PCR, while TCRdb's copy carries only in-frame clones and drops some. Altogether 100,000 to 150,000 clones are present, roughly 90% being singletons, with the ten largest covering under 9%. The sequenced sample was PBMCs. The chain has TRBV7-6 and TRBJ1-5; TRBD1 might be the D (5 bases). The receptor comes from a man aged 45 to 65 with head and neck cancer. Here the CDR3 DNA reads TGTGCCAGCAGCTTAGGAAGGGGTAGCAATCAGCCCCAGCATTTT. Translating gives CASSLGRGSNQPQHF.